This T cell receptor beta chain was documented in a study of blood T cell repertoires in COVID-19. Turning to the study itself: There were acute and convalescent COVID-19 samples, and they came from the United States, Italy and Spain. PBMCs, B-cell-depleted T cells, or T cells provided the cDNA or gDNA that made up the material.

As originally analysed: Counts of nucleated cells, estimated from reference gene primer amplification, were obtained. Clones were sequenced by immunoSEQ multiplex PCR, and TCRdb holds only the in-frame ones, with some missing. The DNA gave D and trimming, while V, J and clone size come from that table. In the table there are about 72,000 clones, around 85% of which are singletons. Germline V lookup: CDR1 LNHDA, CDR2 SQIVND (reference sequence). The CDR3 is 14 amino acids. V was clipped by 5 bases and J by 3 bases, with 14 bases between them. The chain has TRBV19 and TRBJ2-7, with a tentative D call TRBD1 (7 bases). This clonotype originated in a woman at least 80 years old with active or convalescent COVID-19. The material sequenced was peripheral blood. CDR3 in amino acids: CASSLRDRIYEQYF. The CDR3 DNA is TGTGCCAGTAGTTTGCGGGACAGAATCTACGAGCAGTACTTC.